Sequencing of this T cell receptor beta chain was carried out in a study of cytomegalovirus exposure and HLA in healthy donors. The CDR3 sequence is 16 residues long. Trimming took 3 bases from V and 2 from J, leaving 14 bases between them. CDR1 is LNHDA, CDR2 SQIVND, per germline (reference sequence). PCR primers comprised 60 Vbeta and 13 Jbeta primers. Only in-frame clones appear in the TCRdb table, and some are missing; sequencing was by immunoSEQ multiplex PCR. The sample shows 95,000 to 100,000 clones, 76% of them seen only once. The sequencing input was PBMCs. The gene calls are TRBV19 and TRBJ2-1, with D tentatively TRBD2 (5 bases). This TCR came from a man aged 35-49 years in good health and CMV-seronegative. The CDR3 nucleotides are TGTGCCAGTAGTATCGGGGTCCGCCACCCCTACAATGAGCAGTTCTTC. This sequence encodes CASSIGVRHPYNEQFF.